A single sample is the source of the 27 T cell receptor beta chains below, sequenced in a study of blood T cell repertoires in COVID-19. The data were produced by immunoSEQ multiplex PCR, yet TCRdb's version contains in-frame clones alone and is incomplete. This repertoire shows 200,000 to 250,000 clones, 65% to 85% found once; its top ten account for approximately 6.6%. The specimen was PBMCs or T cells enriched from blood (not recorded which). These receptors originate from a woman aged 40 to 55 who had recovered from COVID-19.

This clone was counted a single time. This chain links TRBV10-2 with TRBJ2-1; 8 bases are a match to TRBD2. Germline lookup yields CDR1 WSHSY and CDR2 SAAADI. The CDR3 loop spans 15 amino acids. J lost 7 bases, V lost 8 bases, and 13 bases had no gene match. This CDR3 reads CASVRGSGSENEQFF. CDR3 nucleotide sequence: TGCGCCAGCGTCCGAGGAAGCGGGAGTGAAAATGAGCAGTTCTTC.

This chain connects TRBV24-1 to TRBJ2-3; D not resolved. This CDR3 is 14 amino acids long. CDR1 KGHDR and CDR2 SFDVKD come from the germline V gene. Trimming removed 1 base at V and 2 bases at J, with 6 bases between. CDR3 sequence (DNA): TGTGCCACCAGTGATTTAGCTGTCACAGATACGCAGTATTTT. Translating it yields CATSDLAVTDTQYF.

CDR3: CAWTPGQSNYGYTF. CDR3 coding DNA: TGTGCCTGGACACCGGGACAGAGCAACTATGGCTACACCTTC. V is TRBV30 and J is TRBJ1-2; the match to TRBD1 covers 7 bases. The CDR3 consists of 14 residues. From germline, CDR1 is GTSNPN and CDR2 SVGIG (reference sequence). With 4 bases clipped from V and 2 bases from J, the junction kept 7 bases outside the gene matches.

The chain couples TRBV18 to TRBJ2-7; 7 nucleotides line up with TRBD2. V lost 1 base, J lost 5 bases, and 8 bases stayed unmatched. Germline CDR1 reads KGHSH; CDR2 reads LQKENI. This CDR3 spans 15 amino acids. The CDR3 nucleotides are TGTGCCAGCTCACCACTTGCGGGAGCAATCGACGAGCAGTACTTC. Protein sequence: CASSPLAGAIDEQYF.

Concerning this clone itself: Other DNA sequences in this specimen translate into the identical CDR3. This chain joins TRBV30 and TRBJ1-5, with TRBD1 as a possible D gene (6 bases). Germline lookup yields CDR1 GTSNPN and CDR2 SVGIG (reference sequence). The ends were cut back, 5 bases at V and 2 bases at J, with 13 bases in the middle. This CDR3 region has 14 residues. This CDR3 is CAWSRPGGNQPQHF. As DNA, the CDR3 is TGTGCCTGGTCTCGTCCAGGGGGCAATCAGCCCCAGCATTTT.

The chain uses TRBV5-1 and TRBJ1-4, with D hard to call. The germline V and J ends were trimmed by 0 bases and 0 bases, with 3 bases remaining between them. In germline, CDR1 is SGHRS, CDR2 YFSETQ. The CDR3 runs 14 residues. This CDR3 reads CASSLDTTNEKLFF. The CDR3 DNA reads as TGCGCCAGCAGCTTGGATACAACTAATGAAAAACTGTTTTTT. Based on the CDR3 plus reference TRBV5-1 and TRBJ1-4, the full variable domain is KAGVTQTPRYLIKTRGQQVTLSCSPISGHRSVSWYQQTPGQGLQFLFEYFSETQRNKGNFPGRFSGRQFSNSRSEMNVSTLELGDSALYLCASSLDTTNEKLFFGSGTQLSVL.

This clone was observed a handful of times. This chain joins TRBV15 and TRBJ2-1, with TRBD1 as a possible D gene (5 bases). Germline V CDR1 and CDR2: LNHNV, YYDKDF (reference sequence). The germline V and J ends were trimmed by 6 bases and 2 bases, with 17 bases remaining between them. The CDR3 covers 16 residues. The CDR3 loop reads CATRVGQGRTYNEQFF. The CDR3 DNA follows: TGTGCCACCAGGGTCGGTCAGGGCAGGACCTACAATGAGCAGTTCTTC.

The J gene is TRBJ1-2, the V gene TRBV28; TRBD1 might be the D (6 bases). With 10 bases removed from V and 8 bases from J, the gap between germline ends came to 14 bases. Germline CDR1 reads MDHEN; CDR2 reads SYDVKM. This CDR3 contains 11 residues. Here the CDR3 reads CAILTGNGYTF. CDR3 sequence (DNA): TGTGCCATACTTACAGGGAACGGCTACACCTTC.

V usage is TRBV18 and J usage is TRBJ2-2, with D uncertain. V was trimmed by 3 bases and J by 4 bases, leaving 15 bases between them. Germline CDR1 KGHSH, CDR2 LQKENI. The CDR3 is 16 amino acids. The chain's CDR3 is CASSPNFFTGTGELFF. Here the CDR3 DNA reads TGTGCCAGCTCACCTAACTTCTTCACCGGCACCGGGGAGCTGTTTTTT.

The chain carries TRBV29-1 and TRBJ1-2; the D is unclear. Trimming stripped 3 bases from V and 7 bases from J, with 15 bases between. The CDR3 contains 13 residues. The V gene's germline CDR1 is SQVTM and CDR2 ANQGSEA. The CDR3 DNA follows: TGCAGCGTTGAGGAGAACCGGGAGGGTGGCTACACCTTC. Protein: CSVEENREGGYTF.

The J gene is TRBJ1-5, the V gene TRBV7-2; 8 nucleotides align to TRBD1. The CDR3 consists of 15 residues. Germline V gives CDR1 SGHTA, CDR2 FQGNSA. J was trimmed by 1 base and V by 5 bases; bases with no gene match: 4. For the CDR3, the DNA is TGTGCCAGCAGCCCCGGACAGGGCAGCAATCAGCCCCAGCATTTT. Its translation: CASSPGQGSNQPQHF.

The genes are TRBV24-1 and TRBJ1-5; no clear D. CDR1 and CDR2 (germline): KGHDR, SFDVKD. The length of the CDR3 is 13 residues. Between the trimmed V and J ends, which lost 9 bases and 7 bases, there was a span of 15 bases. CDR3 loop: CATYTVFRQPQHF. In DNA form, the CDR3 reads TGTGCCACCTATACAGTCTTCCGGCAGCCCCAGCATTTT.

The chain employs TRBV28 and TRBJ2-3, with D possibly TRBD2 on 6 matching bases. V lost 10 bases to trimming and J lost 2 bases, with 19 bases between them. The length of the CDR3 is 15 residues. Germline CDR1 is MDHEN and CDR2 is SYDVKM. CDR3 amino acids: CATDSRGRYTDTQYF. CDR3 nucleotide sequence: TGTGCCACCGACAGCCGTGGGAGGTACACAGATACGCAGTATTTT. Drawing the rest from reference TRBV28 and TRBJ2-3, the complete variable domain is DVKVTQSSRYLVKRTGEKVFLECVQDMDHENMFWYRQDPGLGLRLIYFSYDVKMKEKGDIPEGYSVSREKKERFSLILESASTNQTSMYLCATDSRGRYTDTQYFGPGTRLTVL.

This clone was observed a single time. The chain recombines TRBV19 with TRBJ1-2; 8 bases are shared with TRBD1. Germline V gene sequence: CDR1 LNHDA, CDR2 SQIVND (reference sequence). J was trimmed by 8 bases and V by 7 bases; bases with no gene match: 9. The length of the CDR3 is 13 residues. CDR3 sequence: CASNAGGLGGYTF. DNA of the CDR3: TGTGCCAGTAATGCAGGGGGCCTTGGGGGCTACACCTTC.

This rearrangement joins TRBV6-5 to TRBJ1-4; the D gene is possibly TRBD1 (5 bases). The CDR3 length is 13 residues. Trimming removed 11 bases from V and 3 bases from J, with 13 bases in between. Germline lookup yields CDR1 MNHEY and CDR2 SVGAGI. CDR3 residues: CAASTVSNEKLFF. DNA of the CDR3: TGTGCCGCATCGACAGTTTCTAATGAAAAACTGTTTTTT.

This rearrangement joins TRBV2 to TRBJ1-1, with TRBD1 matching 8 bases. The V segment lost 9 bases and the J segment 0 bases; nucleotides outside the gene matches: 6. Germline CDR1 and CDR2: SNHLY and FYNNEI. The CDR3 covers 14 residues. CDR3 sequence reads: CARARTGMNTEAFF. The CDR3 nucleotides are TGTGCCAGAGCGAGGACAGGGATGAACACTGAAGCTTTCTTT.

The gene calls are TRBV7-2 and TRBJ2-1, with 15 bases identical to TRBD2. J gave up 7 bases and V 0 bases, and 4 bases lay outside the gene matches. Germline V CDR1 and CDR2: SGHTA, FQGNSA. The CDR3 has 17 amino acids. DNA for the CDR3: TGTGCCAGCAGCTTAGCCCCCGGGACTAGCGGGAGGAATGAGCAGTTCTTC. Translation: CASSLAPGTSGRNEQFF.

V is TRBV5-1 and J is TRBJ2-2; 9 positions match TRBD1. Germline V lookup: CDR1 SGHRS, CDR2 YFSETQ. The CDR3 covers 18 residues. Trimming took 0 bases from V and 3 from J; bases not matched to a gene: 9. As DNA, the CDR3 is TGCGCCAGCAGCTTGGTGCCCCCGGGACAGGGTGACACCGGGGAGCTGTTTTTT. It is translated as CASSLVPPGQGDTGELFF.

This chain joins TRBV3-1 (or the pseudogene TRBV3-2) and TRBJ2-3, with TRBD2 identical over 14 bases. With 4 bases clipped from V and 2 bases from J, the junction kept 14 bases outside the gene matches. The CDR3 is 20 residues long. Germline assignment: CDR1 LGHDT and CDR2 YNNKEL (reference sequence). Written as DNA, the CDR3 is TGTGCCAGCAGCCCTAGACTAGCGGGAGGGCCTGGGAGGGCCACAGATACGCAGTATTTT. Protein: CASSPRLAGGPGRATDTQYF.

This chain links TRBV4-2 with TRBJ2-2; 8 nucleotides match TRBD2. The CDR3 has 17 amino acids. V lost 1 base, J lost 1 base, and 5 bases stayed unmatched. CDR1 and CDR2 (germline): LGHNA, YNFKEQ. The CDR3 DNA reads TGTGCCAGCAGCCAAGTCTCCCTAGCGGGGAACACCGGGGAGCTGTTTTTT. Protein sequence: CASSQVSLAGNTGELFF.

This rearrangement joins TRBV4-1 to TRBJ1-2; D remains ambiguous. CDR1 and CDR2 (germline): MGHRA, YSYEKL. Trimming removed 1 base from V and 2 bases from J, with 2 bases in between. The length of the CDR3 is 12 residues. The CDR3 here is CASSQVNYGYTF. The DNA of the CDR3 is TGCGCCAGCAGCCAAGTAAACTATGGCTACACCTTC.

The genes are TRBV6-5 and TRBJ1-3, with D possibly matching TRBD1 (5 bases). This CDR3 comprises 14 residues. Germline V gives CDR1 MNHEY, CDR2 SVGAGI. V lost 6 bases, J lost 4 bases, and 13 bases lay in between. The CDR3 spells CASRRGRLGNTIYF. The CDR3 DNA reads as TGTGCCAGCAGAAGGGGCCGACTCGGAAACACCATATATTTT.

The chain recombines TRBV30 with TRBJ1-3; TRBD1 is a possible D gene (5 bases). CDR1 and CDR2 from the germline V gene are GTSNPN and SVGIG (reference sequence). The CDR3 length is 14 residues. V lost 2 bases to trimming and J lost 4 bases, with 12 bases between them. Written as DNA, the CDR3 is TGTGCCTGGAGTTCGCTCAGACAGGGAAACACCATATATTTT. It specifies CAWSSLRQGNTIYF.

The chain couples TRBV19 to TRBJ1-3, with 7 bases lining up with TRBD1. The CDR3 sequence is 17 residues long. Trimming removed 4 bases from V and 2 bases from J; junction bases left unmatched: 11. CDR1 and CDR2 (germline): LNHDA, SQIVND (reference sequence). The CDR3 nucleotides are TGTGCCAGTAGTACCCATACAGGGGACCCTGCTGGAAACACCATATATTTT. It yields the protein CASSTHTGDPAGNTIYF. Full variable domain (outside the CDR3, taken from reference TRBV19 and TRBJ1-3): DGGITQSPKYLFRKEGQNVTLSCEQNLNHDAMYWYRQDPGQGLRLIYYSQIVNDFQKGDIAEGYSVSREKKESFPLTVTSAQKNPTAFYLCASSTHTGDPAGNTIYFGEGSWLTVV.

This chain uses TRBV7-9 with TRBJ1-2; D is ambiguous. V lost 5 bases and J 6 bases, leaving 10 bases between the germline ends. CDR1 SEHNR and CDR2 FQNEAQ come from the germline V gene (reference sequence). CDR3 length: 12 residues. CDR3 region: CASSRSLDGYTF. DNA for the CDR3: TGTGCCAGCAGCCGGTCTTTAGATGGCTACACCTTC.

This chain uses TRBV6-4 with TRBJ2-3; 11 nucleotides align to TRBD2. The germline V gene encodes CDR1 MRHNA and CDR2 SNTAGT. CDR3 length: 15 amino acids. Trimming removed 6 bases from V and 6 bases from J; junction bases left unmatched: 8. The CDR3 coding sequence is TGTGCCAGCAGCCAAACTAGCGGGAGAGTCGATACGCAGTATTTT. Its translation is CASSQTSGRVDTQYF.

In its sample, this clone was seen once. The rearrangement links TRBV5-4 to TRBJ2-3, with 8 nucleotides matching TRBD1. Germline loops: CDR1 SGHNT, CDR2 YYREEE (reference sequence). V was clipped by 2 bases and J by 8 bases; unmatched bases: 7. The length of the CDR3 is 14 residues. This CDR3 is CASSFPGGMGTQYF. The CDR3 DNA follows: TGTGCCAGCAGCTTCCCAGGGGGCATGGGTACGCAGTATTTT.